What follows are 14 T cell receptor beta chains derived from one specimen sequenced in a study of T cell repertoires in cytomegalovirus infection. TCRdb processed the reads anew with MiXCR; each CDR3 protein has one entry. This table has over 450,000 distinct CDR3 sequences, 11% appearing once. The sample was PBMCs. The receptors come from a human donor in good health (CMV status not recorded). Some clones in this sample may be carry-over from other donors' samples.

This clonotype was recorded at least ten times. This chain links TRBV7-3 with TRBJ1-2; no firm D call. Germline V gene sequence: CDR1 SGHTA, CDR2 FQGTGA. This CDR3 region has 13 residues. V dropped 3 bases and J dropped 7 bases, with 12 bases sitting between them. CDR3 sequence reads: CASSFRRRRGYTF. In DNA form, the CDR3 reads TGTGCCAGCAGCTTTAGGCGGCGGCGTGGCTACACCTTC. Based on the CDR3 plus reference TRBV7-3 and TRBJ1-2, the full variable domain is GAGVSQTPSNKVTEKGKYVELRCDPISGHTALYWYRQSLGQGPEFLIYFQGTGAADDSGLPNDRFFAVRPEGSVSTLKIQRTERGDSAVYLCASSFRRRRGYTFGSGTRLTVV.

This clonotype was recorded at least ten times. The rearrangement joins TRBV12-3 or TRBV12-4 to TRBJ2-4; D might be TRBD1 (5 bases). This CDR3 has 14 amino acids. V was pared by 6 bases and J by 1 base, with 10 bases between. CDR3 sequence reads: CASRPAGAKNIQYF. The DNA of the CDR3 is TGTGCCAGCAGGCCCGCAGGGGCCAAAAACATTCAGTACTTC.

The CDR3 sequence is CASSLETGEASPLHF. The CDR3 nucleotides read TGCGCCAGCAGCTTAGAGACAGGGGAGGCGTCACCCCTCCACTTT. The rearrangement uses TRBV5-1 and TRBJ1-6, with 8 nucleotides matching TRBD1. The CDR3 spans 15 residues. Germline loops: CDR1 SGHRS, CDR2 YFSETQ. Unmatched junction bases numbered 8, after V lost 2 bases and J lost 10 bases.

This clonotype was recorded at least ten times. The chain has TRBV12-3 or TRBV12-4 and TRBJ1-2, with TRBD1 matching over 9 bases. This CDR3 contains 15 residues. After removal of 5 bases from V and 6 bases from J, the junction contained 10 bases not matched to a gene. The CDR3 DNA reads as TGTGCCAGCAGTCCACGGACAGGGGCTAGCGATGGCTACACCTTC. It yields the protein CASSPRTGASDGYTF.

The rearrangement links TRBV3-1 to TRBJ1-2, with a tentative D call TRBD1 (6 bases). CDR1 and CDR2 from the germline V gene are LGHDT and YNNKEL (reference sequence). V lost 1 base and J lost 8, with 20 bases in between. This CDR3 has 16 amino acids. The CDR3 DNA sequence: TGTGCCAGCAGCCAAGGGGACGAGGGACACGTAATCGGCTACACCTTC. It is translated as CASSQGDEGHVIGYTF.

In its sample, this clonotype was seen many times. V is TRBV7-8 and J is TRBJ2-2; D gene unclear. CDR1 is SGHVS, CDR2 FQNEAQ, per germline. V was pared by 2 bases and J by 7 bases, with 5 bases between. The CDR3 has 12 amino acids. The CDR3 DNA reads TGTGCCAGCAGCTTACCAGACGGGGAGCTGTTTTTT. This translates into CASSLPDGELFF.

This clonotype appeared a few times. The genes are TRBV6-5 and TRBJ2-3, with 9 bases that match TRBD2. Germline V lookup: CDR1 MNHEY, CDR2 SVGAGI. Trimming at V came to 2 bases and at J to 4 bases, leaving 7 bases not matched to a gene. The CDR3 length is 16 residues. CDR3 sequence reads: CASSYNLRGGPDTQYF. The CDR3 nucleotides are TGTGCCAGCAGTTACAATTTGCGGGGGGGGCCAGATACGCAGTATTTT.

This clonotype was seen more than once but under ten times. The chain employs TRBV9 and TRBJ1-5; weak D call: TRBD1 (5 bases). CDR1 and CDR2 (germline): SGDLS, YYNGEE. With 7 bases removed from V and 4 bases from J, the gap between germline ends came to 18 bases. The CDR3 runs to 15 residues. The CDR3 region is CASFLTSGHNQPQHF. CDR3 bases: TGTGCCAGCTTTCTCACCTCGGGGCATAATCAGCCCCAGCATTTT.

V is TRBV30 and J is TRBJ1-1; tentative D call: TRBD1 (5 bases). The germline gives CDR1 GTSNPN, CDR2 SVGIG (reference sequence). This CDR3 is built from 15 residues. Trimming removed 0 bases at V and 5 bases at J, with 16 bases between. The CDR3 region is CAWSVEAGWGTEAFF. The CDR3 DNA reads as TGTGCCTGGAGTGTAGAGGCAGGGTGGGGGACTGAAGCTTTCTTT.

The chain joins TRBV15 to TRBJ2-2; no clear D. CDR1 is LNHNV, CDR2 YYDKDF, per germline (reference sequence). V lost 1 base and J 1 base, leaving 4 bases between the germline ends. The CDR3 has 14 residues. The CDR3 DNA sequence: TGTGCCACCAGCAGAGCGGGGAACACCGGGGAGCTGTTTTTT. Amino acids: CATSRAGNTGELFF.

This clonotype was counted ten times or more. V is TRBV11-2 and J is TRBJ2-1; D could derive from TRBD1 or TRBD2 (6 bases each). The CDR3 consists of 12 residues. CDR1 SGHAT and CDR2 FQNNGV come from the germline V gene. Between the trimmed V and J ends, which lost 7 bases and 7 bases, there was a span of 11 bases. CDR3 bases: TGTGCCAGCATCCTAGGGGGGAATGAGCAGTTCTTC. It yields the protein CASILGGNEQFF. The full variable domain, rest sourced from reference TRBV11-2 and TRBJ2-1, is EAGVAQSPRYKIIEKRQSVAFWCNPISGHATLYWYQQILGQGPKLLIQFQNNGVVDDSQLPKDRFSAERLKGVDSTLKIQPAKLEDSAVYLCASILGGNEQFFGPGTRLTVL.

The chain employs TRBV12-3 or TRBV12-4 and TRBJ2-1; maybe TRBD2 (6 bases). V shed 7 bases and J shed 6 bases, with 19 bases lying between them. CDR3 length: 15 residues. The CDR3 sequence: CASTRGGTYPNEQFF. The CDR3 nucleotides read TGTGCCAGCACCCGAGGCGGGACCTACCCCAATGAGCAGTTCTTC.

This clonotype was seen at least ten times. V and J are TRBV11-1 and TRBJ2-6; TRBD1 matches 7 bases. Germline assignment: CDR1 SGHAT and CDR2 FQDESV (reference sequence). V trimming: 5 bases; J trimming: 0 bases; junction bases outside the gene matches: 10. The CDR3 contains 18 residues. The CDR3 reads CASSPRQGPFSGANVLTF. CDR3 DNA: TGTGCCAGCAGCCCCCGACAGGGACCCTTCTCTGGGGCCAACGTCCTGACTTTC.

Of note for this clonotype: This may be a read error, as it is one base from a much larger clone. This chain uses TRBV19 with TRBJ1-1; no clear D. CDR3 length: 14 amino acids. Germline CDR1 is LNHDA and CDR2 is SQIVND (reference sequence). In nucleotides, the CDR3 is TGTGCCAGTAGTATTGATGATTTGAACACTGTAGCTTTCTTT. Amino acids: CASSIDDLNTVAFF.